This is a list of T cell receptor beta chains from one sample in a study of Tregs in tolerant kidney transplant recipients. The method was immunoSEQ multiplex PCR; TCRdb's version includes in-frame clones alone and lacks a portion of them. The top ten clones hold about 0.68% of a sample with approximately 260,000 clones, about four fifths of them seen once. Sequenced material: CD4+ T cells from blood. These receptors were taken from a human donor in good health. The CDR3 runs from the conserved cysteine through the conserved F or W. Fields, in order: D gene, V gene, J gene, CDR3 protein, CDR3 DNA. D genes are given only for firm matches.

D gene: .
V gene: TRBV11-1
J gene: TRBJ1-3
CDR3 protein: CASSLRVNGNTIYF
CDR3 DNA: TGTGCCAGCAGCTTAAGAGTGAACGGAAACACCATATATTTT

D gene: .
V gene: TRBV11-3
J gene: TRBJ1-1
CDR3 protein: CASSLVIGAFF
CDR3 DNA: TGTGCCAGCAGCTTGGTAATAGGAGCTTTCTTT

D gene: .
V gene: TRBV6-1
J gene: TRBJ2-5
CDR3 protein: CASSYLKTQYF
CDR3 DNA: TGTGCCAGCAGTTACCTAAAGACCCAGTACTTC

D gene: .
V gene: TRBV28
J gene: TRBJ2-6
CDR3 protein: CASSLQGSGANVLTF
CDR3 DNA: TGTGCCAGCAGCCTACAGGGATCTGGGGCCAACGTCCTGACTTTC

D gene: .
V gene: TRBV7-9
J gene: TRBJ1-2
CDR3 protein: CASSLVLGHGYTF
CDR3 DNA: TGTGCCAGCAGCTTAGTCCTCGGGCATGGCTACACCTTC

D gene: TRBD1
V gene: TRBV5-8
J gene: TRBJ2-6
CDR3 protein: CASSPVPRDRFSGANVLTF
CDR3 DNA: TGTGCCAGCAGCCCCGTGCCCCGGGACAGATTCTCTGGGGCCAACGTCCTGACTTTC

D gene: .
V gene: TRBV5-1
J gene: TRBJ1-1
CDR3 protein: CASSSRYMNTEAFF
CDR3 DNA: TGCGCCAGCAGCTCCCGTTACATGAACACTGAAGCTTTCTTT

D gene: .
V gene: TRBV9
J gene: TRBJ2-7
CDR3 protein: CASSVGVTRGHEQYF
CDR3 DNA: TGTGCCAGCAGCGTAGGAGTGACGAGGGGACACGAGCAGTACTTC

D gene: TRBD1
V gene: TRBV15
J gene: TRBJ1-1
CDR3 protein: CATTPEDRGRNTEAFF
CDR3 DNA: TGTGCCACCACCCCAGAGGACAGGGGGCGGAACACTGAAGCTTTCTTT

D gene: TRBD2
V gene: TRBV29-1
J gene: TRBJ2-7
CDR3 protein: CSAGSGGVFYEQYF
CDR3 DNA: TGCAGCGCCGGATCGGGGGGGGTCTTCTACGAGCAGTACTTC

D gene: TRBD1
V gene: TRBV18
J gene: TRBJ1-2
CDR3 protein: CASSPRTGGYTF
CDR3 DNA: TGTGCCAGCTCACCCAGGACAGGTGGCTACACCTTC

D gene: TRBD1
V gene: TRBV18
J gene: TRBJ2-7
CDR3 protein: CASSQDRGEQYF
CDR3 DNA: TGTGCCAGCTCACAAGACAGGGGCGAGCAGTACTTC

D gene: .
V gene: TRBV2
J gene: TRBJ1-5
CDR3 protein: CASSETWDQPQHF
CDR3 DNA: TGTGCCAGCAGTGAGACGTGGGATCAGCCCCAGCATTTT

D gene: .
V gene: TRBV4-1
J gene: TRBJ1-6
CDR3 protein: CASSPPKWRGLYNSPLHF
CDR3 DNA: TGCGCCAGCAGCCCCCCTAAGTGGCGGGGGCTCTATAATTCACCCCTCCACTTT

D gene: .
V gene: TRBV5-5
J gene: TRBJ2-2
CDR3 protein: CASSLDLLNTGELFF
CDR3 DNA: TGTGCCAGCAGCTTGGATCTACTTAACACCGGGGAGCTGTTTTTT

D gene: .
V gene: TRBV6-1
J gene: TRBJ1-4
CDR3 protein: CASSEWHYSLTANEKLFF
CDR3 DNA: TGTGCCAGCAGTGAATGGCACTACAGCCTAACCGCTAATGAAAAACTGTTTTTT